What follows is one T cell receptor (beta chain) and its context. Its antigen remains unknown. Other DNA sequences in the same sample also yield this CDR3. The protocol was immunoSEQ multiplex PCR, while the TCRdb copy is restricted to in-frame clones and leaves out a portion. The sample yields about 110,000 clones, 93% seen once. This sample was taken from a study of graft-versus-host responses after intestinal transplantation. Study summary: Recipients had multivisceral, liver-intestinal, or isolated intestinal transplants. All recipients were given anti-thymocyte globulin induction, and tacrolimus and steroids were then administered for about three years.

Overall study results and limits: The highest levels of circulating GvH clones went along with early declines in HvG clones after transplant.

V lost 2 bases and J lost 7; bases outside the gene matches: 5. The CDR3 runs 15 residues. CDR1 is MNHEY and CDR2 is SMNVEV in the germline V gene (reference sequence). Sequences were derived from unstimulated CD8+ T cells sorted from spleen or lymph node cells, sampled before transplant. V and J are TRBV27 and TRBJ2-1; 10 bases match TRBD2. The source is a human donor who was the organ donor for an intestinal transplant. The CDR3 spells CASSLGTSVGNEQFF. As DNA, the CDR3 is TGTGCCAGCAGTTTAGGGACTAGCGTAGGGAATGAGCAGTTCTTC.